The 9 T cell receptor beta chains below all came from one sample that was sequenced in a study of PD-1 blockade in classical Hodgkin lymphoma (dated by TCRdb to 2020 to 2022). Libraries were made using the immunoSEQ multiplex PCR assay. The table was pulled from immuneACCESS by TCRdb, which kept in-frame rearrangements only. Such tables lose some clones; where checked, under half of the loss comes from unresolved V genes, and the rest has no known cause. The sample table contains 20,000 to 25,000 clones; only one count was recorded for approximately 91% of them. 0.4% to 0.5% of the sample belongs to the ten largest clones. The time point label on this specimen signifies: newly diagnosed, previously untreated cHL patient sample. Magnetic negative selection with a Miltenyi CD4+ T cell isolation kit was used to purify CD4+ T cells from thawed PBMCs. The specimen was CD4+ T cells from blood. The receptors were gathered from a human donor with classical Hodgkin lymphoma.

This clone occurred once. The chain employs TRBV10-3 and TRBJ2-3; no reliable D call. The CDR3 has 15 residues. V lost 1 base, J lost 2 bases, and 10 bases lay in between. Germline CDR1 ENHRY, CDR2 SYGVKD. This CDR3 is CAISELQVLTDTQYF. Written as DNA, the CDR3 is TGTGCCATCAGTGAGTTACAAGTCCTCACAGATACGCAGTATTTT.

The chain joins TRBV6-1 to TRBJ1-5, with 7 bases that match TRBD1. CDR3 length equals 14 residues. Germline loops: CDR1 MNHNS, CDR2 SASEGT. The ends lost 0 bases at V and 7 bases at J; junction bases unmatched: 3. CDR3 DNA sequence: TGTGCCAGCAGTGAAGCGCGGACAGGACAGCCCCAGCATTTT. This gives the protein CASSEARTGQPQHF.

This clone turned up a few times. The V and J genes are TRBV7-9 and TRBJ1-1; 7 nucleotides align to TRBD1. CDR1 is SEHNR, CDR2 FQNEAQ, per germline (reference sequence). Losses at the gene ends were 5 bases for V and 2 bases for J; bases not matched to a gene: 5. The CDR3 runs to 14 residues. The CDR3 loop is CASSPGQSNTEAFF. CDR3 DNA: TGTGCCAGCAGCCCGGGACAGAGCAACACTGAAGCTTTCTTT. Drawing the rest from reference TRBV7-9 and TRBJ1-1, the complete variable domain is DTGVSQNPRHKITKRGQNVTFRCDPISEHNRLYWYRQTLGQGPEFLTYFQNEAQLEKSRLLSDRFSAERPKGSFSTLEIQRTEQGDSAMYLCASSPGQSNTEAFFGQGTRLTVV.

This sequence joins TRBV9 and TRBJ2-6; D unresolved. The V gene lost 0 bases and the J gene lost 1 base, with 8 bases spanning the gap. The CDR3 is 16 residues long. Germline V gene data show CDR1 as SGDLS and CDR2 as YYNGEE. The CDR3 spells CASSVGEGSGANVLTF. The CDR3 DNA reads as TGTGCCAGCAGCGTAGGAGAAGGGTCTGGGGCCAACGTCCTGACTTTC. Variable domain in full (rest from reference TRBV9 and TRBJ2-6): DSGVTQTPKHLITATGQRVTLRCSPRSGDLSVYWYQQSLDQGLQFLIQYYNGEERAKGNILERFSAQQFPDLHSELNLSSLELGDSALYFCASSVGEGSGANVLTFGAGSRLTVL.

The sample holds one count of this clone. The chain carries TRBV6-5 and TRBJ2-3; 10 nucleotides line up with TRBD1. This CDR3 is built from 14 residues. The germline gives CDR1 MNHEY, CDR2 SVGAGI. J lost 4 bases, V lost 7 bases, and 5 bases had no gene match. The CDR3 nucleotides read TGTGCCAGCAAGCGGACAGGGGGGGCAGATACGCAGTATTTT. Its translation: CASKRTGGADTQYF.

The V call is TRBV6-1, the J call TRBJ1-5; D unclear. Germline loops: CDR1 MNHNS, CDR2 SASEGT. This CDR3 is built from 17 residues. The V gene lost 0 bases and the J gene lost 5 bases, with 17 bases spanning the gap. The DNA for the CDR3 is TGTGCCAGCAGTGAAGCTAAAGGCACCTCTAATCATCAGCCCCAGCATTTT. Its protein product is CASSEAKGTSNHQPQHF.

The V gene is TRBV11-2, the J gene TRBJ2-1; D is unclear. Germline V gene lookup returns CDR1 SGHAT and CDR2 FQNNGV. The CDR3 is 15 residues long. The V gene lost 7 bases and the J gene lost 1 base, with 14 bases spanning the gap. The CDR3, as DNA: TGTGCCAGCACCCCGTCGGTAGATTCCTACAATGAGCAGTTCTTC. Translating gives CASTPSVDSYNEQFF.

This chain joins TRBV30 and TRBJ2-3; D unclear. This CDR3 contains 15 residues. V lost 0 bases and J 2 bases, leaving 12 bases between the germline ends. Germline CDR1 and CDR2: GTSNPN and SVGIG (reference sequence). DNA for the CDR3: TGTGCCTGGAGTGTAGCCCCCGGGTCCACAGATACGCAGTATTTT. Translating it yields CAWSVAPGSTDTQYF.

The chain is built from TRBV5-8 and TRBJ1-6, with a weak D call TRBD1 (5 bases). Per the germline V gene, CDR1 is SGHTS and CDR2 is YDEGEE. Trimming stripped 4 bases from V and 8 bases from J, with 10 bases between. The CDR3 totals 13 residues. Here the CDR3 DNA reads TGTGCCAGCAGCCTAAGAGGGGATTCACCCCTCCACTTT. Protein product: CASSLRGDSPLHF.